The clone carrying this TCR beta chain has only one observation. Its matching antigen is unknown. Deletions cut 2 bases from V and 10 bases from J, with 20 bases between. Looked up from germline, CDR1 is MNHEY and CDR2 is SVGAGI. CDR3 length: 15 residues. The data belong to a study of vaccination and CD4 T cells after COVID-19. At the level of the study: The study drew post-COVID samples a median 101 days after diagnosis (range 35 to 161). Overlapping spike peptides served as the stimulus for the cells. These peptides came from SARS-CoV-2 and from the common cold coronaviruses HCoV-NL63, HCoV-OC43 and HCoV-229E. Study outcomes and limitations: Median approximately 84% of reactive clones detected in convalescent patients emerged only post-vaccination.

Treatment defined: roughly ten-day PBMC culture with coronavirus spike peptide pools or control peptides (ViraFEST assay). By negative selection, CD4+ T cells were isolated once culture had run for around 10 days. With the Oncomine TCR Beta short-read assay, DNA from cultured CD4+ T cells was sequenced. TCRdb redid the calling of the PCR reads with MiXCR, one entry per CDR3 protein. Here the sample spans 5,500 to 8,000 distinct CDR3 sequences, roughly four fifths being singletons. The source material was CD4+ T cells from blood, cultured in vitro. The rearrangement uses TRBV6-5 and TRBJ1-1; D is perhaps TRBD1 (5 bases). The receptor comes from a human donor who had recovered from COVID-19. The CDR3 nucleotides read TGTGCCAGCAGTTACGAACCCCAGACAGTCAGATCAGCTTTCTTT. Translation gives CASSYEPQTVRSAFF.